These 22 T cell receptor beta chains were all obtained from the same sample, sequenced in a study of cytomegalovirus exposure and HLA in healthy donors. Primers: 60 Vbeta forward and 13 Jbeta reverse. Only in-frame clones appear in the TCRdb table, and some are missing; sequencing was by immunoSEQ multiplex PCR. Of under 150,000 clones in the sample, about two thirds are singletons; the top ten hold under 2.5%. The specimen was PBMCs. Source of these receptors: a woman aged 40 to 50 in good health and CMV-seronegative.

V usage is TRBV25-1 and J usage is TRBJ2-6; the D is unclear. Germline CDR1 is MGHDK and CDR2 is SYGVNS. The germline V and J ends were trimmed by 3 bases and 0 bases, with 3 bases remaining between them. CDR3 length equals 14 residues. The CDR3 coding sequence is TGTGCCAGCAGTGAGAGCTCTGGGGCCAACGTCCTGACTTTC. It is translated as CASSESSGANVLTF.

The chain combines TRBV4-3 with TRBJ1-2; D is ambiguous. Looked up from germline, CDR1 is LGHNA and CDR2 is YSLEER. V was cut by 0 bases and J by 6 bases, with 8 bases left in between. The CDR3 runs to 13 residues. CDR3 loop: CASSQESGNGYTF. CDR3 sequence (DNA): TGCGCCAGCAGCCAAGAAAGCGGCAATGGCTACACCTTC.

This clone was picked up one time. The chain couples TRBV6-6 to TRBJ1-3, with TRBD1 matching over 7 bases. Germline V gene sequence: CDR1 MNHNY, CDR2 SVGAGI (reference sequence). The CDR3 length is 16 residues. V was pared by 5 bases and J by 0 bases, with 7 bases of the junction left unmatched. The CDR3 loop reads CASSPRGVSSGNTIYF. The CDR3 nucleotides are TGTGCCAGCAGTCCCAGGGGGGTAAGCTCTGGAAACACCATATATTTT.

V usage is TRBV6-1 and J usage is TRBJ1-6, with D unclear. The germline CDR1 and CDR2 sequences are MNHNS and SASEGT. CDR3 length equals 15 residues. V lost 7 bases to trimming and J lost 7 bases, with 17 bases between them. CDR3 region: CASKYGSSLNSPLHF. The CDR3 coding sequence is TGTGCCAGCAAGTACGGGAGCTCTTTAAATTCACCCCTCCACTTT.

The chain carries TRBV30 and TRBJ1-1; D gene unclear. Germline V gene sequence: CDR1 GTSNPN, CDR2 SVGIG (reference sequence). Trimming removed 5 bases from V and 1 base from J, with 11 bases in between. The CDR3 covers 13 residues. The CDR3 spells CAWGKRRNTEAFF. The CDR3 nucleotides read TGTGCCTGGGGTAAACGGAGGAACACTGAAGCTTTCTTT.

The chain joins TRBV10-3 to TRBJ1-6; TRBD1 might be the D (6 bases). The V gene's germline CDR1 is ENHRY and CDR2 SYGVKD. Trimming shortened V by 11 bases and J by 7 bases, and 15 bases separated the two germline ends. This CDR3 region has 13 residues. CDR3 DNA: TGTGCCCACGCCCCCACAGGGAATTCACCCCTCCACTTT. Amino acid sequence: CAHAPTGNSPLHF.

This clone was seen a handful of times. This rearrangement joins TRBV12-5 to TRBJ1-1, with TRBD1 as a possible D gene (6 bases). Germline assignment: CDR1 LGHNT and CDR2 FRNRAP. The CDR3 extends over 13 amino acids. V lost 5 bases, J lost 8 bases, and 15 bases lay in between. The CDR3 reads CASGLTAGTEAFF. The CDR3 DNA is TGTGCTAGTGGTCTGACCGCCGGGACAGAAGCTTTCTTT.

The genes are TRBV6-1 and TRBJ1-2; D is possibly TRBD1 (5 bases). The CDR3 covers 14 residues. Looked up from germline, CDR1 is MNHNS and CDR2 is SASEGT. The V and J ends lost 1 base and 4 bases respectively, with 10 bases between them. The chain's CDR3 is CASSEVQASYGYTF. The CDR3 DNA reads TGTGCCAGCAGTGAAGTACAGGCTTCCTATGGCTACACCTTC.

This clone was observed a handful of times. The V call is TRBV25-1, the J call TRBJ2-1; TRBD2 matches 14 bases. Germline V gene data show CDR1 as MGHDK and CDR2 as SYGVNS. The CDR3 totals 16 residues. Trimming removed 3 bases from V and 10 bases from J; junction bases left unmatched: 8. The CDR3 DNA reads as TGTGCCAGCAGTGATTCCCCTGGACTAGCGGGGGGAGAGCAGTTCTTC. It specifies CASSDSPGLAGGEQFF.

The V and J genes are TRBV5-1 and TRBJ1-6, with 9 bases matching TRBD1. J was trimmed by 10 bases and V by 0 bases; bases with no gene match: 5. Per germline, CDR1 SGHRS and CDR2 YFSETQ. The CDR3 contains 15 residues. The DNA of the CDR3 is TGCGCCAGCAGCTTGGAAGGACAGGGGTTCTCACCCCTCCACTTT. It is translated as CASSLEGQGFSPLHF.

The rearrangement uses TRBV5-6 and TRBJ1-1; TRBD1 might be the D (5 bases). This CDR3 is built from 14 residues. Trimming shortened V by 2 bases and J by 0 bases, and 8 bases separated the two germline ends. In germline, CDR1 is SGHDT, CDR2 YYEEEE. The CDR3 reads CASSLLTVNTEAFF. Here the CDR3 DNA reads TGTGCCAGCAGCTTACTGACAGTGAACACTGAAGCTTTCTTT.

V gene TRBV11-3 combines with J gene TRBJ2-5, with 7 bases fitting TRBD2. From germline, CDR1 is SGHNT and CDR2 YENEEA. The CDR3 runs 15 residues. The V and J ends lost 3 bases and 2 bases, in that order; junction bases with no gene match: 6. The CDR3 nucleotides are TGTGCCAGCAGCTTCTTTGGCGGGGGTCAAGAGACCCAGTACTTC. Translation: CASSFFGGGQETQYF.

The V and J genes are TRBV7-9 and TRBJ2-7; TRBD1 is a possible D gene (6 bases). The CDR3 runs to 16 residues. Trimming took 4 bases from V and 3 from J, leaving 19 bases between them. The V gene's germline CDR1 is SEHNR and CDR2 FQNEAQ (reference sequence). The CDR3 DNA reads TGTGCCAGCAGCTCCCAACAGGGTATGAACCTCTACGAGCAGTACTTC. Amino acid sequence: CASSSQQGMNLYEQYF. The entire variable domain, with the rest obtained from reference TRBV7-9 and TRBJ2-7, is as follows: DTGVSQNPRHKITKRGQNVTFRCDPISEHNRLYWYRQTLGQGPEFLTYFQNEAQLEKSRLLSDRFSAERPKGSFSTLEIQRTEQGDSAMYLCASSSQQGMNLYEQYFGPGTRLTVT.

In this sample, this clone turned up a few times. The gene calls are TRBV5-6 and TRBJ1-4, with 8 bases that match TRBD1. The CDR3 length is 15 residues. Germline V gene lookup returns CDR1 SGHDT and CDR2 YYEEEE. Unmatched junction bases numbered 7, after V lost 4 bases and J lost 5 bases. This chain's CDR3 is CASSPRDRYNEKLFF. CDR3 DNA: TGTGCCAGCAGCCCCCGGGACAGGTACAATGAAAAACTGTTTTTT. The variable domain in full, with the rest retrieved from reference TRBV5-6 and TRBJ1-4, is DAGVTQSPTHLIKTRGQQVTLRCSPKSGHDTVSWYQQALGQGPQFIFQYYEEEERQRGNFPDRFSGHQFPNYSSELNVNALLLGDSALYLCASSPRDRYNEKLFFGSGTQLSVL.

The chain joins TRBV11-3 to TRBJ2-7, with a weak D call TRBD2 (6 bases). There are 13 residues in the CDR3. V was cut by 4 bases and J by 5 bases, with 12 bases left in between. Germline V gene sequence: CDR1 SGHNT, CDR2 YENEEA. Here the CDR3 reads CASSWGLGNEQYF. CDR3 in DNA: TGTGCCAGCAGCTGGGGACTGGGCAACGAGCAGTACTTC.

The chain links TRBV6-1 to TRBJ1-2; D is unresolved. Trimming left V 2 bases short and J 4 bases short, with 5 bases between. There are 12 residues in the CDR3. CDR1 MNHNS and CDR2 SASEGT come from the germline V gene. In DNA, the CDR3 is TGTGCCAGCAGTGAATCCATCTATGGCTACACCTTC. Translated: CASSESIYGYTF.

The V gene is TRBV5-5, the J gene TRBJ2-7; the match to TRBD2 covers 9 bases. V trimming: 4 bases; J trimming: 1 base; junction bases outside the gene matches: 18. The CDR3 sequence is 19 residues long. Germline CDR1 is SGHKS and CDR2 is YYEKEE (reference sequence). The CDR3 is CASSPSGGGRLAVSYEQYF. In nucleotides, the CDR3 is TGTGCCAGCAGCCCGAGTGGTGGGGGTAGACTAGCGGTTTCCTACGAGCAGTACTTC. The whole variable domain, remainder taken from reference TRBV5-5 and TRBJ2-7, is DAGVTQSPTHLIKTRGQQVTLRCSPISGHKSVSWYQQVLGQGPQFIFQYYEKEERGRGNFPDRFSARQFPNYSSELNVNALLLGDSALYLCASSPSGGGRLAVSYEQYFGPGTRLTVT.

V usage is TRBV7-9 and J usage is TRBJ1-2; possibly TRBD1 for D (5 bases). Germline CDR1 is SEHNR and CDR2 is FQNEAQ (reference sequence). Trimming took 4 bases from V and 1 from J, leaving 16 bases between them. The CDR3 has 16 residues. The CDR3 DNA reads TGTGCCAGCAGCTCCCCCGGGGGAGATTTTAACTATGGCTACACCTTC. It is translated as CASSSPGGDFNYGYTF.

The rearrangement uses TRBV20-1 and TRBJ1-1, with unresolved D. The CDR3 consists of 11 residues. The germline V and J ends were trimmed by 4 bases and 4 bases, with 7 bases remaining between them. Germline V gene sequence: CDR1 DFQATT, CDR2 SNEGSKA (reference sequence). The CDR3 loop reads CSAKSVTEAFF. CDR3 in DNA: TGCAGTGCTAAGAGTGTCACTGAAGCTTTCTTT.

In DNA form, the CDR3 reads TGTGCCAGCAGCTTAGGAAAGCGGGGGGCCCGGGTTGGCACAGATACGCAGTATTTT. This translates into CASSLGKRGARVGTDTQYF. The rearrangement uses TRBV7-8 and TRBJ2-3, with 9 bases fitting TRBD2. V shed 1 base and J 1 base; nucleotides not matched to a gene: 12. The germline V gene has CDR1 SGHVS and CDR2 FQNEAQ. The CDR3 sequence is 19 residues long. The full variable domain, completed using reference TRBV7-8 and TRBJ2-3, is GAGVSQSPRYKVAKRGQDVALRCDPISGHVSLFWYQQALGQGPEFLTYFQNEAQLDKSGLPSDRFFAERPEGSVSTLKIQRTQQEDSAVYLCASSLGKRGARVGTDTQYFGPGTRLTVL.

This clone showed up just a few times. The V gene is TRBV4-1, the J gene TRBJ1-2; D is ambiguous. V was trimmed by 0 bases and J by 8 bases, leaving 19 bases between them. CDR1 and CDR2 (germline): MGHRA, YSYEKL. The CDR3 consists of 16 residues. The CDR3 coding sequence is TGCGCCAGCAGCCAAGATTCCTTCGGGGAGCAAGGAGGCTACACCTTC. This encodes CASSQDSFGEQGGYTF.

A single count supports this clone. The chain couples TRBV2 to TRBJ1-5; no clear D. V lost 3 bases and J 0 bases, leaving 12 bases between the germline ends. The CDR3 spans 16 residues. Germline-derived CDR1 and CDR2 are SNHLY and FYNNEI. For the CDR3, the DNA is TGTGCCAGCAGTGAGGAACAGAGACCTAGCAATCAGCCCCAGCATTTT. Translation gives CASSEEQRPSNQPQHF.